This TCR beta chain was captured in a study of shared clonotypes between healthy human individuals. CDR1 and CDR2 from the germline V gene are LNHDA and SQIVND (reference sequence). There are 18 residues in the CDR3. Germline trimming cut 3 bases from V and 6 bases from J; bases unmatched to any gene: 11. TCRdb's table, derived via immunoSEQ multiplex PCR, lists solely in-frame clones and lacks some. The table lists roughly 2.2 million clones, 80% to 95% of them singletons, with around 0.35% in the top ten. The V gene is TRBV19, the J gene TRBJ2-2; 12 nucleotides match TRBD1. The receptor's source is a man aged 18 to 29 in good health. Some clones in this sample may be carry-over from other donors' samples. The sequencing input was naive CD4+ T cells from PBMCs. The subset here: CD45RA+ positively selected. CDR3 coding DNA: TGTGCCAGTAGTATCCCCTTCCCGGGACAGGGGGCTGCCGGGGAGCTGTTTTTT. Its translation is CASSIPFPGQGAAGELFF.